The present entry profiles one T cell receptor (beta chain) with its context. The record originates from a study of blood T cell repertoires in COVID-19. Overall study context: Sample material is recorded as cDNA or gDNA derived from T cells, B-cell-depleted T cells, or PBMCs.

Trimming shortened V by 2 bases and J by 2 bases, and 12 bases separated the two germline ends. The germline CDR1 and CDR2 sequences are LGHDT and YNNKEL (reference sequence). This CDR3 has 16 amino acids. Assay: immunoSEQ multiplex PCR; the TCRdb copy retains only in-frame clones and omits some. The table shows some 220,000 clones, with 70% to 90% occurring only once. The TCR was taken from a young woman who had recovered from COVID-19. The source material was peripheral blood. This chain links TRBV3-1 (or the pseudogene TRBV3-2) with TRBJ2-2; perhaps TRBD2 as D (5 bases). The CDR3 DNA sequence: TGTGCCAGCAGCCAAATGGAGGTTTTAAACACCGGGGAGCTGTTTTTT. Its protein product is CASSQMEVLNTGELFF.